The T cell receptor beta chain described here comes from a study of human T cells and chemical hapten exposure. Study-level results: Expanded TCRs showed more large CDR3 clusters than pre-sensitization or healthy control sets.

TCRdb passed the RACE reads through MiXCR, listing each CDR3 protein once. This table has a few hundred thousand distinct CDR3 sequences, just under 6.5% appearing once. Notes on this clonotype: The target antigen is unknown.

The time point was: patch test 2, 6 weeks after DPC sensitization. Stated treatment: therapeutic diphenylcyclopropenone sensitization with weekly scalp DPC. The ends lost 2 bases at V and 4 bases at J; junction bases unmatched: 8. The CDR3 spans 15 residues. CDR1 is DFQATT and CDR2 is SNEGSKA in the germline V gene (reference sequence). J is TRBJ1-5 and V is TRBV20-1, with 7 bases fitting TRBD1. Sequenced material: whole blood, taken in connection with sensitization to the hapten diphenylcyclopropenone (DPC). The sequence was collected from a young woman with alopecia areata. Some clones in this sample may be carry-over from other donors' samples. The CDR3 DNA reads as TGCAGTGCTAGACCTGCACAGGGGAGGAATCAGCCCCAGCATTTT. Amino acids: CSARPAQGRNQPQHF.